This TCR beta chain was found in a study of shared clonotypes between healthy human individuals. This CDR3 has 16 amino acids. J lost 9 bases, V lost 4 bases, and 15 bases had no gene match. Germline CDR1 and CDR2: MDHEN and SYDVKM. Generated by immunoSEQ multiplex PCR, the TCRdb table keeps only in-frame clones and is missing some. The table lists 2 million to 2.5 million clones, roughly 90% of them singletons. The chain carries TRBV28 and TRBJ2-3; 8 bases line up with TRBD2. Sequencing was performed on naive CD4+ T cells from PBMCs. Noted subset: CD45RA+ positively selected. This TCR was sampled from a man between 18 and 35 years old in good health. Some clones in this sample may be carry-over from other donors' samples. The CDR3 loop is CASSSSFSGKVLTQYF. In nucleotides, the CDR3 is TGTGCCAGCAGTTCAAGCTTTAGCGGGAAGGTTCTCACGCAGTATTTT.